This T cell receptor (beta chain) was sequenced during a study of T cell repertoires in cytomegalovirus infection. Study-level background: Matching HLA type, along with CMV infection, was indicated by public TCR beta signatures. Whole-study results and caveats: Pooled public TCR beta family frequency picked out CMV carriers with the relevant HLA. HLA-C-restricted TCR beta clonotypes specific for CMV led the ex vivo response.

This clonotype was seen at least ten times. Its antigen remains unidentified. Each CDR3 protein gets one entry after TCRdb re-called the reads with MiXCR. The sample has roughly 500,000 distinct CDR3 sequences, approximately 15% seen once. V lost 3 bases and J 0 bases, leaving 15 bases between the germline ends. The CDR3 is made up of 16 amino acids. The source is a human donor in good health (CMV status not recorded). Some clones in this sample may be carry-over from other donors' samples. What was sequenced was CD8+ T cells from PBMCs. This chain links TRBV12-3 or TRBV12-4 with TRBJ2-7; either TRBD1 or TRBD2 may fit D (7 bases each). The CDR3 coding sequence is TGTGCCAGCAGTTTGGGAGGGGGCCCGAGCTCCTACGAGCAGTACTTC. It translates to CASSLGGGPSSYEQYF.